A single sample gave rise to the 15 T cell receptor beta chains below, sequenced in a study of blood T cells in healthy people across ages. A sample-barcoded 5' primer and a J-beta primer mix were used in a second PCR of roughly 7 to 11 cycles. A single record per CDR3 protein comes from TCRdb applying MiXCR to the 5' RACE reads. The sample includes about 800,000 distinct CDR3 sequences, 58% of them seen just once. Sample: blood. Receptor source: a man aged 30 to 45 in good health.

The chain links TRBV21-1 to TRBJ2-7; the table's D gene call, TRBD2, was not cross checked with the DNA. TRBV21-1 is recorded as a pseudogene. The CDR3 spans 15 residues. The CDR3, as DNA: TGTGCCAGCAGCACTCGACTAGCGGACTACAATGAGCAGTACTTC. Encoded protein: CASSTRLADYNEQYF.

In this sample, this clonotype turned up once. The chain links TRBV4-3 to TRBJ1-2; no definite D call. CDR1 and CDR2 from the germline V gene are LGHNA and YSLEER. Trimming shortened V by 0 bases and J by 1 base, and 15 bases separated the two germline ends. There are 17 residues in the CDR3. CDR3 residues: CASSQDGARPDNYGYTF. The CDR3 DNA reads TGCGCCAGCAGCCAAGATGGTGCGAGGCCGGATAACTATGGCTACACCTTC.

The chain carries TRBV5-1 and TRBJ1-4, with D uncertain. Germline loops: CDR1 SGHRS, CDR2 YFSETQ. The V and J ends lost 0 bases and 3 bases respectively, with 6 bases between them. The CDR3 sequence is 14 residues long. CDR3: CASSLGGPNEKLFF. The CDR3 DNA reads TGCGCCAGCAGCTTGGGCGGGCCTAATGAAAAACTGTTTTTT.

This CDR3 reads CSAYAGSGAEQYF. CDR3 sequence (DNA): TGCAGTGCTTATGCCGGGAGCGGAGCCGAGCAGTACTTC. The chain joins TRBV20-1 to TRBJ2-5; weak D call: TRBD2 (6 bases). The DNA matches TRBJ2-7 better at its end, which makes the J call doubtful. The CDR3 has 13 amino acids. Germline values: CDR1 DFQATT, CDR2 SNEGSKA (reference sequence).

This sequence joins TRBV20-1 and TRBJ2-1, with 7 nucleotides matching TRBD2. The CDR3 is made up of 17 amino acids. J lost 7 bases, V lost 6 bases, and 21 bases had no gene match. CDR1 DFQATT and CDR2 SNEGSKA come from the germline V gene (reference sequence). The CDR3 DNA reads as TGCAGTGCCCCTGCTTGGGGGAGGGCTGAATTTAGGAATGAGCAGTTCTTC. This gives the protein CSAPAWGRAEFRNEQFF.

The DNA of the CDR3 is TGTGCCATCAGTGAGTCGGATGGCTACACCTTC. This sequence encodes CAISESDGYTF. The gene calls are TRBV10-3 and TRBJ1-2; D is uncertain. Trimming shortened V by 0 bases and J by 6 bases, and 2 bases separated the two germline ends. Germline V lookup: CDR1 ENHRY, CDR2 SYGVKD. The CDR3 runs 11 residues.

Concerning this clonotype: The junction does not match germline at one end; this may be a read error. J is TRBJ1-5 and V is TRBV20-1, with D unclear. The CDR3 has 14 residues. Germline V gene lookup returns CDR1 DFQATT and CDR2 SNEGSKA (reference sequence). The CDR3 loop reads CSADLAGEVETQYF. DNA for the CDR3: TGCAGTGCAGATCTAGCGGGAGAGGTGGAGACCCAGTACTTT.

This chain uses TRBV7-2 with TRBJ2-7; maybe TRBD2 (5 bases). V was shortened by 4 bases and J by 2 bases, with 15 bases between the two germline ends. The germline V gene has CDR1 SGHTA and CDR2 FQGNSA. The CDR3 covers 15 residues. The CDR3 loop is CASSSAAGLAYEQYF. The CDR3 nucleotides read TGTGCCAGCAGCTCCGCGGCGGGTTTAGCCTACGAGCAGTACTTC. Variable domain in full (rest from reference TRBV7-2 and TRBJ2-7): GAGVSQSPSNKVTEKGKDVELRCDPISGHTALYWYRQSLGQGLEFLIYFQGNSAPDKSGLPSDRFSAERTGGSVSTLTIQRTQQEDSAVYLCASSSAAGLAYEQYFGPGTRLTVT.

CDR3 residues: CASSHREGPNEQYF. The CDR3 DNA reads TGTGCCAGCAGCCATAGGGAGGGCCCCAACGAGCAGTACTTC. The chain links TRBV11-3 to TRBJ2-7, with 7 bases lining up with TRBD2. V lost 5 bases to trimming and J lost 5 bases; unmatched junction nucleotides: 9. Germline V CDR1 and CDR2: SGHNT, YENEEA. There are 14 residues in the CDR3.

V and J are TRBV7-2 and TRBJ2-1, with D unclear. V was clipped by 0 bases and J by 8 bases, with 8 bases between them. CDR3 length: 13 residues. Germline CDR1 reads SGHTA; CDR2 reads FQGNSA. CDR3 DNA sequence: TGTGCCAGCAGCTTAGCTCGCCTCGATGAGCAGTTCTTC. The encoded protein is CASSLARLDEQFF. The full variable domain, rest sourced from reference TRBV7-2 and TRBJ2-1, is GAGVSQSPSNKVTEKGKDVELRCDPISGHTALYWYRQSLGQGLEFLIYFQGNSAPDKSGLPSDRFSAERTGGSVSTLTIQRTQQEDSAVYLCASSLARLDEQFFGPGTRLTVL.

The chain employs TRBV30 and TRBJ1-5; D unresolved. Trimming cost V 0 bases and J 4 bases, with 10 bases left between them. The V gene's germline CDR1 is GTSNPN and CDR2 SVGIG (reference sequence). The CDR3 has 14 amino acids. The CDR3 loop reads CAWSVTPDNQPQHF. In DNA form, the CDR3 reads TGTGCCTGGAGTGTAACACCGGATAATCAGCCCCAGCATTTT.

The rearrangement links TRBV14 to TRBJ2-4; D unresolved. The V end was cut by 6 bases, the J end by 8 bases, with 14 bases between. The CDR3 loop spans 13 amino acids. The germline V gene has CDR1 SGHDN and CDR2 FVKESK. CDR3 DNA sequence: TGTGCCAGCAGACCTACAGATAGGGACATTCAGTACTTC. This gives the protein CASRPTDRDIQYF.

The chain is built from TRBV12-3 or TRBV12-4 and TRBJ2-3, with D perhaps TRBD2 (6 bases). CDR3 size: 13 residues. The V and J ends lost 6 bases and 5 bases respectively, with 12 bases between them. CDR3 nucleotide sequence: TGTGCCAGCAGCCCCGAAGCGGGAGATACGCAGTATTTT. This codes for CASSPEAGDTQYF.

This clonotype was counted a single time. Here the CDR3 DNA reads TGCAGTGCCCCAGACAGGGGGCGCTTCCAAGAGACCCAGTACTTC. Protein: CSAPDRGRFQETQYF. The gene calls are TRBV20-1 and TRBJ2-5; TRBD1 agrees at 10 bases. Trimming cost V 6 bases and J 1 base; bases outside gene matches: 8. The CDR3 loop spans 15 amino acids. From germline, CDR1 is DFQATT and CDR2 SNEGSKA (reference sequence).

Points on this clonotype: The junction differs from germline at one of its ends, possibly a read error. V is TRBV3-1 and J is TRBJ2-7; no definite D call. Germline CDR1 LGHDT, CDR2 YNNKEL (reference sequence). This CDR3 has 16 amino acids. CDR3 sequence: CASNQDLSVESYEQYF. CDR3 sequence (DNA): TGTGCCAGCAACCAAGATCTCTCTGTAGAGTCCTACGAGCAGTACTTC.